These 15 T cell receptor beta chains originate from one sample sequenced in a study of cytomegalovirus exposure and HLA in healthy donors. PCR used 60 Vbeta primers and 13 Jbeta primers. Data came from immunoSEQ multiplex PCR; TCRdb stores just in-frame clones and leaves some out. The sample lists roughly 290,000 clones; around nine tenths were seen once. The sample comprised PBMCs. All receptors come from a woman younger than 35 in good health and CMV-seronegative.

The rearrangement joins TRBV7-2 to TRBJ1-2; 7 bases map to TRBD1. Germline CDR1 SGHTA, CDR2 FQGNSA. V was pared by 5 bases and J by 7 bases, with 13 bases of the junction left unmatched. There are 15 residues in the CDR3. The CDR3 coding sequence is TGTGCCAGCAGCACCCGAGGGGGCTTGCCTGGTGGCTACACCTTC. Translated: CASSTRGGLPGGYTF.

This clone was counted only a few times. The rearrangement links TRBV6-5 to TRBJ2-1; D is unclear. The CDR3 consists of 12 residues. CDR1 MNHEY and CDR2 SVGAGI come from the germline V gene. V was cut by 6 bases and J by 8 bases, with 11 bases left in between. Here the CDR3 reads CASSGHGYEQFF. The CDR3 DNA is TGTGCCAGCAGCGGTCACGGGTATGAGCAGTTCTTC.

As for this clone: The junction differs from germline at one of its ends, possibly a read error. The rearrangement links TRBV7-9 to TRBJ1-2; 11 bases fit TRBD1. The CDR3 has 16 amino acids. Germline CDR1 is SEHNR and CDR2 is FQNEAQ (reference sequence). CDR3 amino acids: CASSLAGTGGNYGYTF. Written as DNA, the CDR3 is TGTGCCAGCAGCCTAGCCGGGACAGGGGGTAACTATGGCTACACCTTC.

J is TRBJ2-7 and V is TRBV6-1; D gene ambiguous. The ends were cut back, 5 bases at V and 3 bases at J, with 2 bases in the middle. Germline V gene lookup returns CDR1 MNHNS and CDR2 SASEGT. The length of the CDR3 is 10 residues. The chain's CDR3 is CASSYYEQYF. DNA for the CDR3: TGTGCCAGCAGTTACTACGAGCAGTACTTC.

J is TRBJ1-3 and V is TRBV6-1, with D uncertain. V shed 7 bases and J shed 3 bases, with 13 bases lying between them. The CDR3 extends over 14 amino acids. Germline-derived CDR1 and CDR2 are MNHNS and SASEGT. CDR3 coding DNA: TGTGCCAGCATCCCGCGATCCTTTGGAAACACCATATATTTT. Translation gives CASIPRSFGNTIYF.

V and J are TRBV28 and TRBJ2-7; 7 bases agree with TRBD1. V shed 2 bases and J 3 bases; nucleotides not matched to a gene: 10. The CDR3 covers 16 residues. The germline V gene encodes CDR1 MDHEN and CDR2 SYDVKM. CDR3 region: CASSLKIIDRDYEQYF. CDR3 coding DNA: TGTGCCAGCAGTTTAAAAATTATCGACAGGGACTACGAGCAGTACTTC.

V is TRBV18 and J is TRBJ1-2, with 7 bases aligning to TRBD1. V shed 1 base, J shed 0 bases, and the junction held 2 bases outside the gene matches. The germline V gene has CDR1 KGHSH and CDR2 LQKENI. The CDR3 is made up of 15 amino acids. The CDR3 DNA reads TGTGCCAGCTCACCACGGGACAGAGCTAACTATGGCTACACCTTC. It is translated as CASSPRDRANYGYTF.

The rearrangement links TRBV25-1 to TRBJ1-2; D unclear. CDR1 and CDR2 (germline): MGHDK, SYGVNS. There are 16 residues in the CDR3. The ends were cut back, 7 bases at V and 3 bases at J, with 21 bases in the middle. CDR3 nucleotides: TGTGCCAGCAACTCCGGTAACGACTTGCTCCACTATGGCTACACCTTC. It translates to CASNSGNDLLHYGYTF.

This clone appeared a single time. The gene calls are TRBV6-4 and TRBJ1-2; D may be TRBD1 (6 bases). CDR1 is MRHNA, CDR2 SNTAGT, per germline. The length of the CDR3 is 14 residues. V shed 4 bases and J shed 4 bases, with 13 bases lying between them. As DNA, the CDR3 is TGTGCCAGCAGTGTGGACAGTAGATCCTATGGCTACACCTTC. This codes for CASSVDSRSYGYTF.

The chain links TRBV7-6 to TRBJ2-3, with 12 bases matching TRBD2. This CDR3 spans 16 amino acids. With V trimmed by 3 bases and J by 2 bases, 3 bases remained unmatched. Germline CDR1 SGHVS, CDR2 FNYEAQ. CDR3: CASSFPSGGDTDTQYF. The CDR3 DNA sequence: TGTGCCAGCAGCTTCCCTAGCGGGGGGGACACAGATACGCAGTATTTT.

The genes are TRBV9 and TRBJ2-4; TRBD1 aligns across 7 bases. Looked up from germline, CDR1 is SGDLS and CDR2 is YYNGEE. Unmatched junction bases numbered 9, after V lost 3 bases and J lost 3 bases. The CDR3 consists of 16 residues. The CDR3 protein is CASSEKTGEGKNIQYF. The CDR3 coding sequence is TGTGCCAGCAGCGAGAAAACAGGGGAAGGCAAAAACATTCAGTACTTC. Together with reference TRBV9 and TRBJ2-4, the CDR3 gives the full variable domain: DSGVTQTPKHLITATGQRVTLRCSPRSGDLSVYWYQQSLDQGLQFLIQYYNGEERAKGNILERFSAQQFPDLHSELNLSSLELGDSALYFCASSEKTGEGKNIQYFGAGTRLSVL.

V gene TRBV15 combines with J gene TRBJ2-6; unclear D gene. The CDR3 runs to 14 residues. Trimming left V 3 bases short and J 4 bases short, with 7 bases between. In germline, CDR1 is LNHNV, CDR2 YYDKDF (reference sequence). As DNA, the CDR3 is TGTGCCACCAGCAGCCTCCTAGGGGCCAACGTCCTGACTTTC. Amino acid sequence: CATSSLLGANVLTF.

The chain uses TRBV9 and TRBJ2-3; 12 bases align to TRBD1. Germline loops: CDR1 SGDLS, CDR2 YYNGEE. The CDR3 extends over 16 amino acids. J lost 4 bases, V lost 2 bases, and 5 bases had no gene match. CDR3 protein: CASSVWDRGPPDTQYF. Here the CDR3 DNA reads TGTGCCAGCAGCGTGTGGGACAGGGGGCCCCCAGATACGCAGTATTTT.

This chain joins TRBV4-1 and TRBJ2-7; D remains unclear. CDR1 and CDR2 from the germline V gene are MGHRA and YSYEKL. The CDR3 consists of 14 residues. Trimming pared 1 base from V and 4 bases from J, leaving 11 bases between. The DNA of the CDR3 is TGCGCCAGCAGCCAAGGAGACATCGGTTACGAGCAGTACTTC. This gives the protein CASSQGDIGYEQYF.

This sequence joins TRBV5-1 and TRBJ2-7; 7 nucleotides match TRBD1. The V and J ends lost 1 base and 7 bases, in that order; junction bases with no gene match: 8. The CDR3 spans 14 residues. From germline, CDR1 is SGHRS and CDR2 YFSETQ. The CDR3 nucleotides are TGCGCCAGCAGCTTGTACAGGGGCTCAAGGGAGCAGTACTTC. This encodes CASSLYRGSREQYF.